The 18 T cell receptor beta chains reported below all come from one sample, sequenced in a study of T-cell memory formation after mild COVID-19 (dated by TCRdb to about 2021). The library was built by means of 5' RACE. The sample was run on an Illumina NovaSeq 6000. The public reads were reprocessed in TCRdb via fastp at Q25 and MiXCR, keeping in-frame beta chains. Under each unique CDR3 protein, matching rows form one entry showing the most common genes and DNA. The sample data list some 14,000 distinct CDR3 sequences, and 12% of these were observed just once. 49% of the sample is taken by the ten largest. Input material: PBMCs or a T cell subset sorted from them (not recorded which). These receptors were taken from an adult woman who had mild COVID-19 (a few samples of this study predate the infection). The sample titles of this study are shuffled in the database, so cell type and time point are left out; the donor was told from shared clones.

The table lists this clonotype with many counts. The rearrangement links TRBV20-1 to TRBJ2-4; weak D call: TRBD1 (6 bases). Germline CDR1 is DFQATT and CDR2 is SNEGSKA (reference sequence). Trimming took 4 bases from V and 3 from J, leaving 16 bases between them. The CDR3 has 15 amino acids. The CDR3 DNA follows: TGCAGTGCTATAATCCCAGGGGCTAGCAAAAACATTCAGTACTTC. It yields the protein CSAIIPGASKNIQYF.

This clonotype was seen ten or more times. The chain is built from TRBV20-1 and TRBJ2-7; D ambiguous. Germline CDR1 reads DFQATT; CDR2 reads SNEGSKA (reference sequence). CDR3 length: 14 residues. V was trimmed by 3 bases and J by 1 base, leaving 13 bases between them. CDR3 residues: CSASTYSSSYEQYF. CDR3 nucleotide sequence: TGCAGTGCTAGTACATACTCCAGTTCCTACGAGCAGTACTTC.

This clonotype was found many times. The CDR3 DNA follows: TGTGCCAGCAGTCATTTATGGGATCCCCCCTACGAGCAGTACTTC. Its protein is CASSHLWDPPYEQYF. The chain recombines TRBV7-2 with TRBJ2-7; no definite D call. Per the germline V gene, CDR1 is SGHTA and CDR2 is FQGNSA. V lost 6 bases, J lost 2 bases, and 17 bases lay in between. There are 15 residues in the CDR3. Variable domain in full (rest from reference TRBV7-2 and TRBJ2-7): GAGVSQSPSNKVTEKGKDVELRCDPISGHTALYWYRQSLGQGLEFLIYFQGNSAPDKSGLPSDRFSAERTGGSVSTLTIQRTQQEDSAVYLCASSHLWDPPYEQYFGPGTRLTVT.

This clonotype was seen at least ten times. This sequence joins TRBV7-2 and TRBJ1-3; TRBD1 is a possible D gene (5 bases). The CDR3 totals 15 residues. CDR1 SGHTA and CDR2 FQGNSA come from the germline V gene. V lost 2 bases, J lost 2 bases, and 10 bases lay in between. The CDR3 loop reads CASSLQGTTGNTIYF. CDR3 nucleotide sequence: TGTGCCAGCAGCTTACAAGGGACGACTGGAAACACCATATATTTT.

There are many counts of this clonotype. The chain joins TRBV5-1 to TRBJ2-3; the D is unclear. The ends were cut back, 2 bases at V and 2 bases at J, with 6 bases in the middle. The V gene's germline CDR1 is SGHRS and CDR2 YFSETQ. CDR3 length: 13 residues. CDR3 protein: CASSLENTDTQYF. The CDR3 DNA is TGCGCCAGCAGCTTAGAGAACACAGATACGCAGTATTTT.

This clonotype was seen at least ten times. Here the CDR3 DNA reads TGCGCCAGCAGCCAAGAAAAGGGCAGCTATGGCTACACCTTC. Its translation is CASSQEKGSYGYTF. V gene TRBV4-1 combines with J gene TRBJ1-2, with D uncertain. V lost 0 bases and J 4 bases, leaving 9 bases between the germline ends. The CDR3 is 14 amino acids. In germline, CDR1 is MGHRA, CDR2 YSYEKL.

This clonotype appeared many times. The chain has TRBV7-3 and TRBJ1-1; no clear D. V was pared by 1 base and J by 4 bases, with 10 bases between. Germline V CDR1 and CDR2: SGHTA, FQGTGA. The CDR3 is 14 amino acids. The CDR3 region is CASSLRGFGTEAFF. The CDR3, as DNA: TGTGCCAGCAGCTTAAGAGGGTTCGGCACTGAAGCTTTCTTT.

V gene TRBV7-9 combines with J gene TRBJ1-4, with D unresolved. Trimming took off 8 bases at V and 3 bases at J, with 13 bases between the two ends. Germline CDR1 and CDR2: SEHNR and FQNEAQ (reference sequence). The CDR3 runs to 14 residues. The CDR3 bases are TGTGCCAGCGGAAAGGGAAAGTCTAATGAAAAACTGTTTTTT. It yields the protein CASGKGKSNEKLFF.

This clonotype was seen at least ten times. J is TRBJ2-1 and V is TRBV7-8; D ambiguous. The V and J ends lost 3 bases and 0 bases respectively, with 6 bases between them. Germline V lookup: CDR1 SGHVS, CDR2 FQNEAQ. This CDR3 has 14 residues. DNA for the CDR3: TGTGCCAGCAGCTTCGACACCTCCTACAATGAGCAGTTCTTC. This sequence encodes CASSFDTSYNEQFF.

This clonotype appeared many times. The CDR3 reads CASSFTGGSTETQYF. As DNA, the CDR3 is TGTGCCAGCAGCTTCACAGGGGGCAGTACGGAGACCCAGTACTTC. The chain carries TRBV7-9 and TRBJ2-5; the match to TRBD1 covers 9 bases. Germline V gives CDR1 SEHNR, CDR2 FQNEAQ (reference sequence). The CDR3 sequence is 15 residues long. The V gene end was trimmed by 3 bases and the J gene end by 5 bases; junction bases not matched to a gene: 7.

On this clonotype itself: One base away lies a much larger clone, so this may be a sequencing read error. This chain joins TRBV29-1 and TRBJ1-2; possible D gene TRBD1, 5 bases. The CDR3 contains 11 residues. Germline CDR1 and CDR2: SQVTM and ANQGSEA. V was clipped by 6 bases and J by 4 bases, with 9 bases between them. CDR3 bases: TGCAGCGTAAGGGGCAGCTATGGCTACACCTTC. Translated: CSVRGSYGYTF.

This clonotype showed up many times. J is TRBJ2-7 and V is TRBV30; 8 nucleotides match TRBD2. CDR1 GTSNPN and CDR2 SVGIG come from the germline V gene (reference sequence). V shed 1 base and J 3 bases; nucleotides not matched to a gene: 8. CDR3 size: 15 residues. CDR3 loop: CAWSGVTSVIYEQYF. The CDR3 DNA sequence: TGTGCCTGGAGTGGGGTGACTAGCGTTATCTACGAGCAGTACTTC.

In the case of this clonotype: Being one base from a much bigger clone, this may be a read error. V and J are TRBV7-9 and TRBJ2-1; D not resolved. The CDR3 has 10 amino acids. CDR1 and CDR2 (germline): SEHNR, FQNEAQ (reference sequence). The CDR3 DNA follows: TGTGACAGCAGCTTAGAGAAGCAGTTCTTC. Translation gives CDSSLEKQFF.

The sample holds many counts of this clonotype. This chain connects TRBV6-1 to TRBJ1-1, with D possibly being TRBD1 (5 bases). CDR1 and CDR2 (germline): MNHNS, SASEGT. The V end was cut by 4 bases, the J end by 3 bases, with 15 bases between. This CDR3 comprises 15 residues. The DNA for the CDR3 is TGTGCCAGCAGTGTAAGCAGGGACCTACACACTGAAGCTTTCTTT. Its translation is CASSVSRDLHTEAFF.

This clonotype was seen many times. This chain links TRBV9 with TRBJ2-1, with 13 bases fitting TRBD2. Germline-derived CDR1 and CDR2 are SGDLS and YYNGEE. This CDR3 contains 15 residues. V lost 3 bases, J lost 5 bases, and 2 bases stayed unmatched. The CDR3 DNA is TGTGCCAGCAGCGCAGGACTAGCGGGGGACAATGAGCAGTTCTTC. Protein sequence: CASSAGLAGDNEQFF.

This clonotype was seen many times. The chain uses TRBV5-1 and TRBJ1-4; TRBD1 agrees at 10 bases. The trim removed 4 bases at V and 2 bases at J, leaving 5 bases unmatched. The germline V gene has CDR1 SGHRS and CDR2 YFSETQ. The CDR3 covers 16 residues. The CDR3 is CASSPVTGGTNEKLFF. CDR3 bases: TGCGCCAGCAGCCCAGTGACAGGGGGCACTAATGAAAAACTGTTTTTT. Full variable domain (outside the CDR3, taken from reference TRBV5-1 and TRBJ1-4): KAGVTQTPRYLIKTRGQQVTLSCSPISGHRSVSWYQQTPGQGLQFLFEYFSETQRNKGNFPGRFSGRQFSNSRSEMNVSTLELGDSALYLCASSPVTGGTNEKLFFGSGTQLSVL.

This clonotype was recorded at least ten times. The CDR3, as DNA: TGTGCCAGTGTTAGAGGGCAGGGGGCTTACACCGGGGAGCTGTTTTTT. Translating it yields CASVRGQGAYTGELFF. V gene TRBV25-1 combines with J gene TRBJ2-2; 8 nucleotides match TRBD1. CDR3 length: 16 amino acids. Germline loops: CDR1 MGHDK, CDR2 SYGVNS. Losses at the gene ends were 9 bases for V and 3 bases for J; bases not matched to a gene: 12.

This clonotype was picked up one time. The J gene is TRBJ1-2, the V gene TRBV12-3 or TRBV12-4; no firm D call. V lost 6 bases, J lost 7 bases, and 15 bases lay in between. The CDR3 is 13 residues long. The CDR3 DNA reads as TGTGCCAGCAGGGCAGTAGGGTCCGGTGGCTACACCTTC. Translation: CASRAVGSGGYTF.